This TCR beta chain came from a study of low-dose radiotherapy and immunotherapy resistance in tumors. Looking at the study overall: Nivolumab was given to patients as a 240 mg flat dose every two weeks, and ipilimumab at 1 mg/kg every six weeks. Both were delivered intravenously.

Both TCRalpha and TCRbeta chains were reverse transcribed with V-gene-specific primers. TCRs underwent 20 PCR cycles of amplification with a constant-region primer and V-primer adapter. Each CDR3 protein is one row after TCRdb ran MiXCR on the reads. The table has some 60,000 distinct CDR3 sequences, around 27% seen once. Germline V lookup: CDR1 SGDLS, CDR2 YYNGEE. The CDR3 loop spans 14 amino acids. The germline V and J ends were trimmed by 4 bases and 5 bases, with 12 bases remaining between them. The time point here: before trial treatment. It was nivolumab, ipilimumab, aspirin, low-dose cyclophosphamide and low-dose radiotherapy that donors received. Each patient who was eligible had an advanced solid tumor with no tumor-infiltrating lymphocytes. This clonotype was counted at least ten times.

The sequence was collected from a male donor with rectosigmoid adenocarcinoma. The sequenced sample was PBMCs, obtained before treatment. V and J are TRBV9 and TRBJ2-2; D call uncertain. This chain's CDR3 is CASSPNSGTGELFF. The CDR3 DNA reads TGTGCCAGCAGCCCCAACTCAGGAACCGGGGAGCTGTTTTTT. Looking up the rest from reference TRBV9 and TRBJ2-2 gives the full variable domain: DSGVTQTPKHLITATGQRVTLRCSPRSGDLSVYWYQQSLDQGLQFLIQYYNGEERAKGNILERFSAQQFPDLHSELNLSSLELGDSALYFCASSPNSGTGELFFGEGSRLTVL.